This T cell receptor beta chain was found in a study of shared clonotypes between healthy human individuals (TCRdb year 2020). Study-level background: Two women and a few men aged 18 to 49 years were included in the cohort. Different laboratories and diverse techniques were used to prepare libraries and sequence TCR repertoires, to increase sequencing depth and limit assay-specific biases. For each donor, CD4 naive and CD4 memory were each given three plates, CD8 naive was given two plates, and CD8 memory was given one plate. Between about 0.94 and 10 billion PBMCs per donor were obtained by leukapheresis. The study deeply sequenced blood TCR repertoires of about 5 healthy adults to estimate repertoire size and the extent of clonotype sharing between individuals. Overall study results and their limits: Sharing across a few donors was observed for approximately 5% of naive CD4, less than 4% of naive CD8, about 2.5% of memory CD4, and roughly 0.4% of memory CD8 clonotypes. Compared with non-shared clonotypes, the clonotypes found in all four sorted-subset donors had higher generation probabilities. Sampling was limited to blood, and TCR repertoires in tissue likely differ from TCR repertoires in blood. Because the study included only a small number of donors, the genetic and exposure-history diversity represented was limited. Pairwise subsampling indicated that sequencing depth was expected to affect the degree of clonotype sharing among donors. Larger estimated clonotype richness was generally found for naive subsets than for memory subsets. Incomplete sequencing was indicated by rarefaction of sorted-subset datasets, despite the large sequencing depth.

A note on this clone: Its antigen is not yet known. No much larger clone exists at a distance of one base, and base qualities are not known.

TCR CDR3 regions were amplified from genomic DNA by multiplex PCR using the deep immunoSEQ assay. For each cell subset, the extracted genomic DNA was distributed evenly across all wells of several immunoSEQ 96-well plates, and each plate served as one replicate. For sorted subsets, each replicate PCR was loaded with 200 ng genomic DNA, equivalent to 30,000 or so T cell genomes. Purified libraries were measured with a Qubit 3.0 fluorometer, size-checked on a Bioanalyzer 2100, and measured again with the KAPA Library Quantification kit. Every immunoSEQ 96-well plate was sequenced on a dedicated single-read 150-cycle Illumina NextSeq 550 flow cell. Concerning the study's data processing: Because only junctional sequences without quality scores were contained in the immunoSEQ output, filtering matching that applied to full-length reads could not be performed. To assign V/J genes and CDR3, sequences were annotated against IMGT germline references using PyIR, a Python wrapper for IgBLAST v1.9. Reads were filtered out if the reads had weak V/J assignments (E-value above 1e-6), no CDR3, stop codons, out-of-frame junctions, or ambiguous translated residues. A V3J clonotype was defined by an identical inferred V gene, J gene, and CDR3 amino acid sequence. To compute the percentage overlap between repertoires, the number of shared unique clonotypes was divided by the size of the smaller repertoire. Richness of each repertoire was evaluated using RTK rarefaction, the Chao1 estimator, and Recon v2.1 estimates of unobserved clonotypes. OLGA was used to compute generation probabilities for all TCRbeta clonotypes that the gDNA method yielded from several donors. TCRdb carries this immuneACCESS record with in-frame sequences only. Its versions omit some clonotypes, under half of them owing to an unresolved V gene in the studies checked, with the rest unexplained. V and J calls and clone size are those listed in that table; D and trimming were worked out from the DNA. The sample includes 2 million to 2.5 million clones, with around 95% observed a single time. The top ten clonotypes cover approximately 0.13% of the sample.

The donors were healthy, HIV-negative adults with no recently reported acute infections or vaccinations. All donors were Caucasian adults living in Nashville, Tennessee, USA. CD4+ T cells were enriched by magnetic negative selection; naive cells were then positively selected on CD45RA, and the negative fraction formed the memory subset. Blood was obtained by leukapheresis, after which PBMCs were separated by Ficoll-Histopaque density gradient centrifugation and cryopreserved in liquid nitrogen vapor phase. Analytical flow cytometry was used to check the purity and quantity of every magnetically sorted T cell population. Genomic DNA was isolated from every sorted fraction and measured by UV absorbance on a Nanodrop 2000c. The specimen sequenced was naive CD4+ T cells sorted from blood. The cell subset or site label for this specimen denotes: CD45RA+ positively selected. This sequence originates from a man in his late teens or twenties in good health.

CDR3 loop: CASSDRSSYEQYF. In nucleotides, the sequence is TGTGCCAGCAGCGACAGGAGCTCCTACGAGCAGTACTTC. Recombination linked TRBV5-6 to TRBJ2-7; the D gene is possibly TRBD1, with 6 bases matching. The CDR3 has 13 amino acids, counting the end cysteine and phenylalanine. The CDR3 DNA has 39 bases and is translated from base 1. CDR1 is given as SGHDT and CDR2 as YYEEEE, both from the germline V gene. V gives up 4 bases and J gives up 0 bases, and the segment between their germline ends measures 8 bases.